This T cell receptor beta chain was documented in a study of blood T cell repertoires in COVID-19. Trimming left V 8 bases short and J 9 bases short, with 17 bases between. The CDR3 contains 13 residues. Germline loops: CDR1 WSHSY, CDR2 SAAADI. Generated by immunoSEQ multiplex PCR, the TCRdb table keeps only in-frame clones and is missing some. The sample lists under 100,000 clones; about 85% were seen once. The J gene is TRBJ2-1, the V gene TRBV10-2; D not certain. The receptor's source is a woman aged 70-85 years with acute or convalescent COVID-19. Specimen: peripheral blood. The DNA of the CDR3 is TGCGCCAGCTTACCTTTTGCCGGTGGTGAGCAGTTCTTC. Its translation: CASLPFAGGEQFF.